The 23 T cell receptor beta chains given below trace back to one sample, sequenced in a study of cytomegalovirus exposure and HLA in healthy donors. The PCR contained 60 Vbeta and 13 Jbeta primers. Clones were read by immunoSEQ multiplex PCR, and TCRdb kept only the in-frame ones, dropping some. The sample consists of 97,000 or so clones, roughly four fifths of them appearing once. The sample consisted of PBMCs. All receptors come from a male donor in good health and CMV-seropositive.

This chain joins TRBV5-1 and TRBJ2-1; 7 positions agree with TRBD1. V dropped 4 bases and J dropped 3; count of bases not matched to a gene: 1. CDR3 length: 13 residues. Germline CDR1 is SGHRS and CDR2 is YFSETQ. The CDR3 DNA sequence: TGCGCCAGCAGCCGGGACAGCTACAATGAGCAGTTCTTC. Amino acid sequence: CASSRDSYNEQFF.

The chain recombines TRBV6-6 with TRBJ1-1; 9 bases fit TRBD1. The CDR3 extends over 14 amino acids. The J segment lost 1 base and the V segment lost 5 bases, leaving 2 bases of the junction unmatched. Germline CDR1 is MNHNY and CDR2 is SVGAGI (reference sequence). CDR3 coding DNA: TGTGCCAGCAGTGTGGACAGGGGGAACACTGAAGCTTTCTTT. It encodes CASSVDRGNTEAFF.

Written as DNA, the CDR3 is TGTGCCAGCAGTTTATGGGGACAGGGGTTGGACGAGCAGTACTTC. Its protein is CASSLWGQGLDEQYF. The chain couples TRBV28 to TRBJ2-5, with 10 bases that match TRBD1. The J call is doubtful: the DNA matches TRBJ2-7 better. The length of the CDR3 is 15 residues. Germline CDR1 is MDHEN and CDR2 is SYDVKM.

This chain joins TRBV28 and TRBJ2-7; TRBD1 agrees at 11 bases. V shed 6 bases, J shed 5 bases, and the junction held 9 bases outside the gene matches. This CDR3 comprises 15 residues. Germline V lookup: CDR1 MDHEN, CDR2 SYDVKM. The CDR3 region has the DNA TGTGCCAGCAGACATCCGGGACAGGGGGAGCACGAGCAGTACTTC. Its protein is CASRHPGQGEHEQYF.

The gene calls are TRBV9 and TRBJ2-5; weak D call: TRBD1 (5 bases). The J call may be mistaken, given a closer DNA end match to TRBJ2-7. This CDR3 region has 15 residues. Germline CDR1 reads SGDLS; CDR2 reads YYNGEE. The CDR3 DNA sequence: TGTGCCAGCAGCGTAGCGACAGTAGGGTACCACGAGCAGTACTTC. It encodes CASSVATVGYHEQYF.

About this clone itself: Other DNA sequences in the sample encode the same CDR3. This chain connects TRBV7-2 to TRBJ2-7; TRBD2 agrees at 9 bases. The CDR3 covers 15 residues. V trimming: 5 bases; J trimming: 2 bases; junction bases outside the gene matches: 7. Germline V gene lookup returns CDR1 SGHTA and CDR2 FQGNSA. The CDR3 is CASSPTSGSPYEQYF. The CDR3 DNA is TGTGCCAGCAGCCCTACTAGCGGGTCCCCCTACGAGCAGTACTTC.

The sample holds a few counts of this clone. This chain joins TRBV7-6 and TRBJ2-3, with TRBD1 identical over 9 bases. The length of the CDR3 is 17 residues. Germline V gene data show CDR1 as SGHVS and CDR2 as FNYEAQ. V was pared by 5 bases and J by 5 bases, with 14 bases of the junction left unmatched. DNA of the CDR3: TGTGCCAGCAGCCCGGGGACAGGGAAAGGAGGTGGAGATACGCAGTATTTT. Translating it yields CASSPGTGKGGGDTQYF.

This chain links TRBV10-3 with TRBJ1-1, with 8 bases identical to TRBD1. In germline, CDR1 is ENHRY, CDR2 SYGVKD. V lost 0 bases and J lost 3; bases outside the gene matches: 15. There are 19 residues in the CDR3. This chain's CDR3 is CAISESTVIQGVADTEAFF. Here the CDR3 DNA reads TGTGCCATCAGTGAGTCGACCGTAATACAGGGGGTTGCGGACACTGAAGCTTTCTTT.

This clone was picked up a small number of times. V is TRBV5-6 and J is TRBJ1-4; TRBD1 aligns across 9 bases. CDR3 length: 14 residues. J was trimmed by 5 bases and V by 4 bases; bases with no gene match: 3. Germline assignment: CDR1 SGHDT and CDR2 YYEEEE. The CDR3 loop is CASSPGQGNEKLFF. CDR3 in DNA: TGTGCCAGCAGCCCGGGACAGGGAAATGAAAAACTGTTTTTT.

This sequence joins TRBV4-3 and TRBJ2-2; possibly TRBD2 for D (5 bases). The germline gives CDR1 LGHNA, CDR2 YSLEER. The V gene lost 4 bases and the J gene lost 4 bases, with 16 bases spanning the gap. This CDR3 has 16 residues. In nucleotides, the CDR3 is TGCGCCAGCAGCCTCGGGGTGGGAGTACTCACCGGGGAGCTGTTTTTT. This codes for CASSLGVGVLTGELFF.

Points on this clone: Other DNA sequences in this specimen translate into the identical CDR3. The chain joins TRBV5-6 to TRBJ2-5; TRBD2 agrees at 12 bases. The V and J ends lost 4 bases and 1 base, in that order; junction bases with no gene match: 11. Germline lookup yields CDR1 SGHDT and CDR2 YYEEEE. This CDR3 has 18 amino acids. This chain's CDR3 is CASSVLAGGLIFQETQYF. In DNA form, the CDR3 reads TGTGCCAGCAGCGTACTAGCGGGGGGCCTAATCTTCCAAGAGACCCAGTACTTC.

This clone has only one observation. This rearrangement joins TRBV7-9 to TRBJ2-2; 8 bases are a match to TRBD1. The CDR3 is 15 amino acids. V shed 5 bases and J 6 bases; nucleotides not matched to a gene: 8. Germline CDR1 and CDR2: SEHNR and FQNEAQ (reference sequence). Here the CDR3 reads CASSPPRGRPGELFF. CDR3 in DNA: TGTGCCAGCAGCCCGCCCAGGGGGCGCCCCGGGGAGCTGTTTTTT.

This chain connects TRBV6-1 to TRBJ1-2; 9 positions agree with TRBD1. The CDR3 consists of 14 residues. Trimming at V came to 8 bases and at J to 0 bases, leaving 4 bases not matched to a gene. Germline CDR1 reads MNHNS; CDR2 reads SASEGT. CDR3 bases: TGTGCCAGCCAAACAGGGGGCACTAACTATGGCTACACCTTC. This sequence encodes CASQTGGTNYGYTF.

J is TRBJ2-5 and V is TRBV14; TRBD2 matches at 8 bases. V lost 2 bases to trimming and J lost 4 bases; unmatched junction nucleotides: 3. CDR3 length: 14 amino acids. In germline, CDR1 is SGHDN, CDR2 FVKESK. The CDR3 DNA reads TGTGCCAGCAGCCAAAATCTAGCGGGAGAGACCCAGTACTTC. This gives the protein CASSQNLAGETQYF.

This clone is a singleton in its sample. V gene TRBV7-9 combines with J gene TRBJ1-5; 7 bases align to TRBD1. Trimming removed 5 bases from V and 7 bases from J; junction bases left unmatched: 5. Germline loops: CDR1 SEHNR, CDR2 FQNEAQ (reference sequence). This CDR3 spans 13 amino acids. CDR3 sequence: CASSATGVQPQHF. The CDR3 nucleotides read TGTGCCAGCAGCGCTACAGGGGTACAGCCCCAGCATTTT.

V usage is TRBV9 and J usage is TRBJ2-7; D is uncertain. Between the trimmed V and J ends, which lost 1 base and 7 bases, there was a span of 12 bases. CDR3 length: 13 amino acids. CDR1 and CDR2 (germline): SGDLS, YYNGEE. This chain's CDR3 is CASSVRGAGEQYF. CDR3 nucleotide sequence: TGTGCCAGCAGCGTACGAGGAGCTGGAGAGCAGTACTTC.

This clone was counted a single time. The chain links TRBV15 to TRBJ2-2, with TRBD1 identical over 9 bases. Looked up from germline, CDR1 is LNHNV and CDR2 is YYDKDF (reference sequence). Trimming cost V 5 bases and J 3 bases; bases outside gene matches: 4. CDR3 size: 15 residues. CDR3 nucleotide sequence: TGTGCCACCAGCCAGGACAGGGGACACACCGGGGAGCTGTTTTTT. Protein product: CATSQDRGHTGELFF.

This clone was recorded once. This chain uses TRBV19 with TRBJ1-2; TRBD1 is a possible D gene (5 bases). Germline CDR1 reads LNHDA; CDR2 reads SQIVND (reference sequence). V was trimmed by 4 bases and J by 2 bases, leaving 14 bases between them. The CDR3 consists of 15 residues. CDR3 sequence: CASSKAGIKNYGYTF. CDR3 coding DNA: TGTGCCAGTAGTAAGGCAGGGATCAAGAACTATGGCTACACCTTC.

CDR3 bases: TGCGCCAGCAGCTTGGCCCTTCATCAGCCCCAGCATTTT. Protein product: CASSLALHQPQHF. The chain recombines TRBV5-1 with TRBJ1-5; no definite D call. Per the germline V gene, CDR1 is SGHRS and CDR2 is YFSETQ. The CDR3 runs to 13 residues. The ends were cut back, 0 bases at V and 5 bases at J, with 6 bases in the middle. Full variable domain (rest looked up from reference TRBV5-1 and TRBJ1-5): KAGVTQTPRYLIKTRGQQVTLSCSPISGHRSVSWYQQTPGQGLQFLFEYFSETQRNKGNFPGRFSGRQFSNSRSEMNVSTLELGDSALYLCASSLALHQPQHFGDGTRLSIL.

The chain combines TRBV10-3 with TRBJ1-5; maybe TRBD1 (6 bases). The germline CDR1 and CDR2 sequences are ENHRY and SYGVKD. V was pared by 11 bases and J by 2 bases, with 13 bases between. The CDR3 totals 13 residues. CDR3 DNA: TGTGCCTCAGGGGCAGCAGGCAATCAGCCCCAGCATTTT. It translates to CASGAAGNQPQHF.

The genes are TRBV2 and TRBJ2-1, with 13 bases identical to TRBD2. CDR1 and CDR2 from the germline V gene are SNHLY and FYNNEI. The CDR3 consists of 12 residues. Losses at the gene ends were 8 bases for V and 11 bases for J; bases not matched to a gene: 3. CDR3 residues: CASGGTSGKQFF. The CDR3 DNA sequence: TGTGCCAGCGGTGGGACTAGCGGGAAGCAGTTCTTC.

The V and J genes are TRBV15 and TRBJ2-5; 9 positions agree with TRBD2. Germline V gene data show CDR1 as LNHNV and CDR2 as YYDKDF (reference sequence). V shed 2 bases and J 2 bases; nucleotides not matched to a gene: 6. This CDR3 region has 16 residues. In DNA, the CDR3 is TGTGCCACCAGCAGAAGACTAGCGGTTGGGCAAGAGACCCAGTACTTC. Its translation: CATSRRLAVGQETQYF.

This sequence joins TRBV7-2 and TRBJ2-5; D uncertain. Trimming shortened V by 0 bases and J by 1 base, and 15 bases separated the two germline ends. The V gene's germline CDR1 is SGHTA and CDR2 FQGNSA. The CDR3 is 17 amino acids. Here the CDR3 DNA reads TGTGCCAGCAGCTTAGCGTTGGCAGGCAGATTCCAAGAGACCCAGTACTTC. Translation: CASSLALAGRFQETQYF.